This T cell receptor beta chain was recorded in a study of T cell changes during pregnancy in multiple sclerosis. Sequencing was performed with immunoSEQ multiplex PCR; in TCRdb, only in-frame clones are kept and a portion is missing. The sample comprises 65,000 to 90,000 clones, almost 95% of which are singletons, and approximately 2.1% rests with the top ten. CDR1 and CDR2 from the germline V gene are SQVTM and ANQGSEA. Trimming removed 7 bases from V and 4 bases from J, with 17 bases in between. The CDR3 spans 14 residues. The clonotype originates from a female donor with multiple sclerosis, enrolled in a pregnancy study. V gene TRBV29-1 combines with J gene TRBJ1-3; no clear D. This sample comprised peripheral blood, obtained before pregnancy. CDR3 in DNA: TGCAGCGCTGGGCCCATGGTACCAGGAAACACCATATATTTT. Translated, it gives CSAGPMVPGNTIYF.